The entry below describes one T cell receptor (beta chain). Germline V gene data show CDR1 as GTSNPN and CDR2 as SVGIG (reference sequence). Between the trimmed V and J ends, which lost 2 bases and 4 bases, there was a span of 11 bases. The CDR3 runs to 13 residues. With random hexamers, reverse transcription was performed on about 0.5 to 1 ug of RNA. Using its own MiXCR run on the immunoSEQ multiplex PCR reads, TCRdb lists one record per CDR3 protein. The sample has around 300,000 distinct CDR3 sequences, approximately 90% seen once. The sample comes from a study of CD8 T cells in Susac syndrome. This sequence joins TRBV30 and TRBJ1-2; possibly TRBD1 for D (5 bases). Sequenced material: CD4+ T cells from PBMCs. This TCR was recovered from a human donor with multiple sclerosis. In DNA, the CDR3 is TGTGCCTGGAGTCTCGACAGCTCCTATGGCTACACCTTC. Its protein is CAWSLDSSYGYTF.